This TCR beta chain was documented in a study of shared clonotypes between healthy human individuals. Study-wide background: Donors, aged 18 to 49, were two women and a few men. Three CD4 naive, three CD4 memory, two CD8 naive and one CD8 memory plate were used per donor. Findings and caveats of the study: The study generally estimated greater richness for naive than memory subsets.

The naive CD8 fraction comprised CD45RO-negative cells positively selected for CCR7 and excluded terminally differentiated effector memory CD45RA+ cells. TCRdb's copy holds only in-frame clones and misses some; the assay was immunoSEQ multiplex PCR. Of fewer than 850,000 clones in the sample, around 96% were seen once. Trimming pared 5 bases from V and 5 bases from J, leaving 15 bases between. This CDR3 has 14 amino acids. CDR1 MNHEY and CDR2 SMNVEV come from the germline V gene (reference sequence). As to this clone: Antigen unknown.

What was sequenced was naive CD8+ T cells sorted from blood. The gene calls are TRBV27 and TRBJ1-2; a weak D match, TRBD1 (5 bases). This clonotype originated in a man aged 30 to 39 in good health. CDR3 bases: TGTGCCAGCAGTCCGGGGGGAAGCGAGTATGGCTACACCTTC. Its protein is CASSPGGSEYGYTF.